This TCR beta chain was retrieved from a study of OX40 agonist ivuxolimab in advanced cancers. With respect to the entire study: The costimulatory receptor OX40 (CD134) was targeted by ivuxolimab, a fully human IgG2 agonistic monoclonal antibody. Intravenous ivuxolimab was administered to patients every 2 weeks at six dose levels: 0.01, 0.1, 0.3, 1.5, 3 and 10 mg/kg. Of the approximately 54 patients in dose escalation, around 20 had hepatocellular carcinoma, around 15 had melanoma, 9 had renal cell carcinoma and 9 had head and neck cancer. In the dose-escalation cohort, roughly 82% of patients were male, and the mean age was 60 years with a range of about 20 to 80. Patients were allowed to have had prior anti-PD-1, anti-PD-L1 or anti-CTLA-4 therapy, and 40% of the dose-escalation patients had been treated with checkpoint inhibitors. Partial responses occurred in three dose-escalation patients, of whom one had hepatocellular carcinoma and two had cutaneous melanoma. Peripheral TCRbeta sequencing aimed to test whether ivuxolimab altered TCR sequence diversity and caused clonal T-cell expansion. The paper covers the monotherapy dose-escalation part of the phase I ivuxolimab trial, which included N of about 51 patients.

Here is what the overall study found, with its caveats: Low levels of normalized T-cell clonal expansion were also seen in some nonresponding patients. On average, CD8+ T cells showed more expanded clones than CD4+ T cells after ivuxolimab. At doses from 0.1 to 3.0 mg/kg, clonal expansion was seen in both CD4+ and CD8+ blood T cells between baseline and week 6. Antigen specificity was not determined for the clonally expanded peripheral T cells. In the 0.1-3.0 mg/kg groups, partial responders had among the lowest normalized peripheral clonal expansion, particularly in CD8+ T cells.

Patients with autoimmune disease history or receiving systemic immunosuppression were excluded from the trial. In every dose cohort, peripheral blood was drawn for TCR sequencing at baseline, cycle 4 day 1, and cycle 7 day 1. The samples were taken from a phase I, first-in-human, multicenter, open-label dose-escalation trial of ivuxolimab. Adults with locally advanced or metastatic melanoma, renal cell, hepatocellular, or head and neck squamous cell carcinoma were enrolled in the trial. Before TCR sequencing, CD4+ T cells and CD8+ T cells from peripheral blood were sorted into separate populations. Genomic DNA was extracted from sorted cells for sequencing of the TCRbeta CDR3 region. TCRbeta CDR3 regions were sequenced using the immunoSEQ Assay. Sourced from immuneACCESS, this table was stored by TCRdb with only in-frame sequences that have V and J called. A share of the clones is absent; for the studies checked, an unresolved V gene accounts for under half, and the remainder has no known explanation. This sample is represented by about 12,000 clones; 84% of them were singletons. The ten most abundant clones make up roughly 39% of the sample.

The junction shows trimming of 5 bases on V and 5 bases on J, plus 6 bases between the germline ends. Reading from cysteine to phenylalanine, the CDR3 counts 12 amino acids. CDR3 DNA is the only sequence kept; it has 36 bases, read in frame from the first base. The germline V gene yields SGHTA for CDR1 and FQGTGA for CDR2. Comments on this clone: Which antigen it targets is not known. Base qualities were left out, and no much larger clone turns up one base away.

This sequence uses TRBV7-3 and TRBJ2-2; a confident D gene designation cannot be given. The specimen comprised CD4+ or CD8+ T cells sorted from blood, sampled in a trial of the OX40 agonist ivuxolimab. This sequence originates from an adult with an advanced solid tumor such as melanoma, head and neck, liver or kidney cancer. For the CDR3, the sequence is CASSPTTGELFF. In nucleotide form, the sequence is TGTGCCAGCAGCCCTACGACCGGGGAGCTGTTTTTT.